These 27 T cell receptor beta chains originate from one sample sequenced in a study of blood T cell repertoires in COVID-19. Sequencing was performed with immunoSEQ multiplex PCR; in TCRdb, only in-frame clones are kept and a portion is missing. The sample holds 70,000 to 85,000 clones, around four fifths seen once. Material for sequencing was peripheral blood. The receptors originated from a man aged 80 or over with active or convalescent COVID-19.

The chain couples TRBV14 to TRBJ1-4; no reliable D call. CDR3 length: 17 amino acids. The germline V gene has CDR1 SGHDN and CDR2 FVKESK. Trimming stripped 0 bases from V and 8 bases from J, with 19 bases between. CDR3 nucleotides: TGTGCCAGCAGCCAAGACCGTAGTAAAGGACGGAGGGAAAAACTGTTTTTT. Residues: CASSQDRSKGRREKLFF.

J is TRBJ1-1 and V is TRBV10-3; D is possibly TRBD1 (5 bases). Trimming pared 4 bases from V and 2 bases from J, leaving 14 bases between. The CDR3 is 15 amino acids. The germline CDR1 and CDR2 sequences are ENHRY and SYGVKD. The CDR3 bases are TGTGCCATCAGTGGAGGCAGCCAGGGAAACACTGAAGCTTTCTTT. Translating it yields CAISGGSQGNTEAFF.

This chain links TRBV11-3 with TRBJ2-3; TRBD2 matches at 14 bases. In germline, CDR1 is SGHNT, CDR2 YENEEA. The CDR3 sequence is 16 residues long. The V gene end was trimmed by 3 bases and the J gene end by 4 bases; junction bases not matched to a gene: 3. The CDR3 region is CASSLGLAGVPDTQYF. CDR3 nucleotide sequence: TGTGCCAGCAGCTTGGGACTAGCGGGAGTCCCAGATACGCAGTATTTT.

This clone occurred once. The chain combines TRBV5-1 with TRBJ1-2; maybe TRBD1 (5 bases). This CDR3 comprises 18 residues. In germline, CDR1 is SGHRS, CDR2 YFSETQ. Trimming shortened V by 0 bases and J by 0 bases, and 18 bases separated the two germline ends. The CDR3: CASSLDSEGLGANYGYTF. CDR3 nucleotides: TGCGCCAGCAGCTTGGACTCGGAGGGACTGGGAGCTAACTATGGCTACACCTTC.

CDR3: CASSTLAGHEAQYF. The CDR3 nucleotides are TGCGCCAGCAGCACGCTAGCGGGCCATGAGGCCCAGTACTTC. This rearrangement joins TRBV5-1 to TRBJ2-5, with TRBD2 identical over 8 bases. CDR1 and CDR2 (germline): SGHRS, YFSETQ. J lost 9 bases, V lost 4 bases, and 11 bases had no gene match. The CDR3 has 14 amino acids.

The rearrangement uses TRBV27 and TRBJ2-7; 10 bases map to TRBD1. Losses at the gene ends were 7 bases for V and 3 bases for J; bases not matched to a gene: 6. CDR3 length: 14 amino acids. Germline CDR1 reads MNHEY; CDR2 reads SMNVEV (reference sequence). CDR3 nucleotide sequence: TGTGCCAGCAAGGGGGGGGACAGGGGCTACGAGCAGTACTTC. Translating gives CASKGGDRGYEQYF.

This clone was seen a single time. The rearrangement links TRBV18 to TRBJ2-5, with TRBD1 as a possible D gene (5 bases). There are 17 residues in the CDR3. Germline V lookup: CDR1 KGHSH, CDR2 LQKENI. V lost 6 bases, J lost 5 bases, and 25 bases lay in between. CDR3 coding DNA: TGTGCCAGCTCCATAAAGCCCCCGGTGCAGGGCGAGGAGACCCAGTACTTC. Residues: CASSIKPPVQGEETQYF.

The chain couples TRBV5-6 to TRBJ2-7; TRBD1 agrees at 7 bases. This CDR3 has 15 residues. Germline V lookup: CDR1 SGHDT, CDR2 YYEEEE. J was trimmed by 3 bases and V by 6 bases; bases with no gene match: 12. CDR3 nucleotide sequence: TGTGCCAGCACCCAACAGGGGAGAAGAGGCTACGAGCAGTACTTC. Translated, it gives CASTQQGRRGYEQYF.

The genes are TRBV27 and TRBJ2-2; D is perhaps TRBD2 (5 bases). The ends were cut back, 5 bases at V and 0 bases at J, with 13 bases in the middle. The CDR3 consists of 16 residues. CDR1 MNHEY and CDR2 SMNVEV come from the germline V gene (reference sequence). The DNA for the CDR3 is TGTGCCAGCAGTCCACGGACTGCCCCGAACACCGGGGAGCTGTTTTTT. It encodes CASSPRTAPNTGELFF.

This clone was counted once. This chain joins TRBV3-1 (or the pseudogene TRBV3-2) and TRBJ1-1; D unresolved. Trimming removed 6 bases at V and 0 bases at J, with 8 bases between. In germline, CDR1 is LGHDT, CDR2 YNNKEL (reference sequence). The CDR3 has 13 amino acids. The CDR3 region is CASSTRLNTEAFF. As DNA, the CDR3 is TGTGCCAGCAGTACGAGGTTGAACACTGAAGCTTTCTTT.

In this sample, this clone turned up a few times. This sequence joins TRBV3-1 (or the pseudogene TRBV3-2) and TRBJ2-3, with TRBD2 matching 7 bases. Germline CDR1 reads LGHDT; CDR2 reads YNNKEL (reference sequence). Germline trimming cut 4 bases from V and 6 bases from J; bases unmatched to any gene: 7. This CDR3 spans 14 amino acids. The CDR3 DNA sequence: TGTGCCAGCAGCCTGATCGGGGAGGGGGATACGCAGTATTTT. Amino acid sequence: CASSLIGEGDTQYF.

The chain couples TRBV9 to TRBJ2-1; TRBD2 matches at 7 bases. Germline V CDR1 and CDR2: SGDLS, YYNGEE. J gave up 6 bases and V 3 bases, and 3 bases lay outside the gene matches. The CDR3 is 13 residues long. CDR3 sequence (DNA): TGTGCCAGCAGCGGAGTAGCGGGCAATGAGCAGTTCTTC. Its protein is CASSGVAGNEQFF.

J is TRBJ2-7 and V is TRBV3-1 (or the pseudogene TRBV3-2); TRBD2 matches at 8 bases. The CDR3 spans 14 residues. Losses at the gene ends were 4 bases for V and 3 bases for J; bases not matched to a gene: 5. CDR1 is LGHDT, CDR2 YNNKEL, per germline (reference sequence). The CDR3 DNA reads TGTGCCAGCAGCCCCGGGACTAGAAACTACGAGCAGTACTTC. Protein product: CASSPGTRNYEQYF.

V usage is TRBV6-4 and J usage is TRBJ1-5; 7 bases are shared with TRBD1. Per germline, CDR1 MRHNA and CDR2 SNTAGT. The CDR3 is 15 residues long. Trimming cost V 4 bases and J 7 bases; bases outside gene matches: 10. The CDR3 protein is CASSATGEVGQPQHF. The CDR3 DNA reads as TGTGCCAGCAGTGCTACAGGGGAGGTAGGACAGCCCCAGCATTTT.

The chain recombines TRBV4-1 with TRBJ2-5, with 10 nucleotides matching TRBD2. The CDR3 extends over 15 amino acids. Trimming removed 3 bases from V and 4 bases from J; junction bases left unmatched: 5. Germline loops: CDR1 MGHRA, CDR2 YSYEKL. The CDR3 spells CASSHDLAGAETQYF. The CDR3 bases are TGCGCCAGCAGCCATGATCTAGCGGGGGCAGAGACCCAGTACTTC.

The CDR3 spells CASARQDNQPQHF. CDR3 DNA sequence: TGTGCCAGCGCCCGACAGGACAATCAGCCCCAGCATTTT. This chain uses TRBV2 with TRBJ1-5, with TRBD1 as a possible D gene (6 bases). Germline V gene data show CDR1 as SNHLY and CDR2 as FYNNEI. The germline V and J ends were trimmed by 8 bases and 3 bases, with 11 bases remaining between them. The CDR3 loop spans 13 amino acids.

This clone was counted between two and nine times. One junction end disagrees with the germline gene, perhaps due to a read error. The sample carries other DNA sequences with the same CDR3. The chain has TRBV7-7 and TRBJ1-1; perhaps TRBD1 as D (5 bases). The CDR3 runs to 13 residues. Germline loops: CDR1 SSHAT, CDR2 FNYEAQ (reference sequence). The CDR3: CASSLGQNTEAFF. The DNA of the CDR3 is TGTGCTAGCAGCTTGGGGCAGAACACTGAAGCTTTCTTT.

V gene TRBV7-2 combines with J gene TRBJ1-1; TRBD1 matches at 8 bases. The germline V gene has CDR1 SGHTA and CDR2 FQGNSA. Trimming cost V 5 bases and J 5 bases; bases outside gene matches: 7. The CDR3 is 14 amino acids. This CDR3 reads CASSPRTGRTEAFF. In DNA form, the CDR3 reads TGTGCCAGCAGCCCTCGGACAGGGAGAACTGAAGCTTTCTTT.

The chain joins TRBV3-1 (or the pseudogene TRBV3-2) to TRBJ2-3; D possibly corresponds to TRBD1 (6 bases). The CDR3 contains 15 residues. CDR1 is LGHDT and CDR2 is YNNKEL in the germline V gene (reference sequence). The V end was cut by 1 base, the J end by 0 bases, with 8 bases between. CDR3 DNA: TGTGCCAGCAGCCAAGGCAGGGGAAGCACAGATACGCAGTATTTT. This codes for CASSQGRGSTDTQYF.

Worth noting for this clone: An end of the junction differs from the germline gene, which may be a read error. The rearrangement joins TRBV7-7 to TRBJ2-1; 7 bases are shared with TRBD2. Germline loops: CDR1 SSHAT, CDR2 FNYEAQ (reference sequence). This CDR3 has 15 residues. CDR3 sequence reads: CASSFSLADYNEQFF. The CDR3 DNA reads as TGTGCTAGCAGCTTCAGCCTAGCGGACTACAATGAGCAGTTCTTC.

The genes are TRBV7-2 and TRBJ2-7; 9 positions match TRBD2. CDR1 and CDR2 (germline): SGHTA, FQGNSA. After removal of 2 bases from V and 7 bases from J, the junction contained 6 bases not matched to a gene. This CDR3 spans 14 amino acids. As DNA, the CDR3 is TGTGCCAGCAGCTTACTAGCGGGGCCAGGAGAGCAGTACTTC. Translating it yields CASSLLAGPGEQYF.

This clone showed up just a few times. The rearrangement uses TRBV28 and TRBJ1-5; no reliable D call. Germline-derived CDR1 and CDR2 are MDHEN and SYDVKM. The V and J ends lost 2 bases and 0 bases respectively, with 11 bases between them. This CDR3 region has 16 residues. Written as DNA, the CDR3 is TGTGCCAGCAGTTTACCACAGTTCTATAGCAATCAGCCCCAGCATTTT. This translates into CASSLPQFYSNQPQHF.

This clone was found once. The J gene is TRBJ2-1, the V gene TRBV7-6; 10 bases agree with TRBD2. The V and J ends lost 6 bases and 9 bases, in that order; junction bases with no gene match: 11. The V gene's germline CDR1 is SGHVS and CDR2 FNYEAQ. This CDR3 contains 15 residues. CDR3 sequence reads: CASRSVAGGIAEQFF. The CDR3 DNA sequence: TGTGCCAGCAGGTCCGTAGCGGGAGGCATCGCTGAGCAGTTCTTC. The whole variable domain, filled in from reference TRBV7-6 and TRBJ2-1, reads GAGVSQSPRYKVTKRGQDVALRCDPISGHVSLYWYRQALGQGPEFLTYFNYEAQQDKSGLPNDRFSAERPEGSISTLTIQRTEQRDSAMYRCASRSVAGGIAEQFFGPGTRLTVL.

V usage is TRBV19 and J usage is TRBJ1-6, with a possible D match to TRBD1 (5 bases). Between the trimmed V and J ends, which lost 2 bases and 9 bases, there was a span of 14 bases. The length of the CDR3 is 15 residues. Germline lookup yields CDR1 LNHDA and CDR2 SQIVND (reference sequence). The CDR3: CASSIQGTIISPLHF. In DNA, the CDR3 is TGTGCCAGTAGTATACAGGGCACTATTATTTCACCCCTCCACTTT. Full variable domain (outside the CDR3, taken from reference TRBV19 and TRBJ1-6): DGGITQSPKYLFRKEGQNVTLSCEQNLNHDAMYWYRQDPGQGLRLIYYSQIVNDFQKGDIAEGYSVSREKKESFPLTVTSAQKNPTAFYLCASSIQGTIISPLHFGNGTRLTVT.

This chain connects TRBV11-2 to TRBJ2-1; D is possibly TRBD2 (6 bases). V lost 1 base and J 1 base, leaving 14 bases between the germline ends. This CDR3 has 17 amino acids. Germline V gene data show CDR1 as SGHAT and CDR2 as FQNNGV. The CDR3 here is CASSLVLKGGSYNEQFF. In DNA form, the CDR3 reads TGTGCCAGCAGCTTAGTCCTGAAGGGAGGATCCTACAATGAGCAGTTCTTC.

V gene TRBV5-4 combines with J gene TRBJ2-7; 9 positions match TRBD1. V was clipped by 1 base and J by 4 bases; unmatched bases: 6. This CDR3 spans 15 amino acids. Germline CDR1 is SGHNT and CDR2 is YYREEE (reference sequence). In nucleotides, the CDR3 is TGTGCCAGCAGCTTGATCGGGACAGGGATGTACGAGCAGTACTTC. Translated, it gives CASSLIGTGMYEQYF.

The rearrangement joins TRBV6-6 to TRBJ1-1; TRBD1 is a possible D gene (5 bases). The CDR3 loop spans 16 amino acids. Trimming shortened V by 2 bases and J by 0 bases, and 13 bases separated the two germline ends. Germline V lookup: CDR1 MNHNY, CDR2 SVGAGI (reference sequence). The chain's CDR3 is CASSYGAADLNTEAFF. CDR3 bases: TGTGCCAGCAGTTACGGGGCCGCGGATCTGAACACTGAAGCTTTCTTT.